A selection of T cell receptor beta chains follows, all from one sample in a study of T-cell memory formation after mild COVID-19. MiXCR was run by TCRdb on the 5' RACE reads, yielding one entry per CDR3 protein. This sample yields a few hundred thousand distinct CDR3 sequences, of which more than 20% are seen a single time; 12% belongs to the top ten. Source material: PBMCs or a T cell subset sorted from them (not recorded which). All receptors derive from an adult woman who had mild COVID-19 (a few samples of this study predate the infection). Cell type and time point are not known. Both conserved end residues are part of each CDR3. A D gene is named only where the DNA matches it firmly. Some rows have no size entry. The others give once, few or many, or a class for an expanded clone.

D	J	size	V	DNA	CDR3
-	TRBJ2-1	-	TRBV7-2	TGTGCCAGCAGCTTTTCTGTCCGTAGCTCCTACAATGAGCAGTTCTTC	CASSFSVRSSYNEQFF
-	TRBJ1-2	-	TRBV12-3/TRBV12-4	TGTGCCAGCAAGAAACAGGGCTGGCTAGGTGGCTACACCTTC	CASKKQGWLGGYTF
-	TRBJ2-1	few	TRBV6-5	TGTGCCAGCACCCAGGCCAATGAGCAGTTCTTC	CASTQANEQFF
TRBD1	TRBJ1-2	-	TRBV11-2	TGTGCCAGCAGCTTAGGGCATGGACAGGGGATAAGTGATGGCTACACCTTC	CASSLGHGQGISDGYTF
-	TRBJ1-1	-	TRBV3-1	TGTGCCAGCAGACGGACTGGGAACACTGAAGCTTTCTTT	CASRRTGNTEAFF
-	TRBJ2-5	-	TRBV5-1	TGCGCCAGCAGCTTGTCGGGGGGCGATGAGACCCAGTACTTC	CASSLSGGDETQYF
-	TRBJ1-2	-	TRBV12-3/TRBV12-4	TGTGCCAGCAGTTTAGATACAGCGGGGCGTAGGGGTAACTATGGCTACACCTTC	CASSLDTAGRRGNYGYTF
TRBD2	TRBJ2-1	-	TRBV15	TGTGCCACCAGCAGGGCGGGGGGGCTGTACAATGAGCAGTTCTTC	CATSRAGGLYNEQFF
-	TRBJ2-3	few	TRBV30	TGTGCCTGGAGCGGTGGGGGAGATACGCAGTATTTT	CAWSGGGDTQYF
-	TRBJ1-1	few	TRBV7-9	TGTGCCAGCAGCCGAATTACAGGGATCACTGAAGCTTTCTTT	CASSRITGITEAFF
-	TRBJ2-1	many	TRBV7-2	TGTGCCAGCAGCTTAGCTGTGGCCTACAATGAGCAGTTCTTC	CASSLAVAYNEQFF
-	TRBJ1-1	few	TRBV7-9	TGTGCCAGCAGCTTCGAGACAGCGGGCACTGAAGCTTTCTTT	CASSFETAGTEAFF
-	TRBJ2-5	-	TRBV27	TGTGCCAGCGGGTGGGGGGCTGAGGAGACCCAGTACTTC	CASGWGAEETQYF